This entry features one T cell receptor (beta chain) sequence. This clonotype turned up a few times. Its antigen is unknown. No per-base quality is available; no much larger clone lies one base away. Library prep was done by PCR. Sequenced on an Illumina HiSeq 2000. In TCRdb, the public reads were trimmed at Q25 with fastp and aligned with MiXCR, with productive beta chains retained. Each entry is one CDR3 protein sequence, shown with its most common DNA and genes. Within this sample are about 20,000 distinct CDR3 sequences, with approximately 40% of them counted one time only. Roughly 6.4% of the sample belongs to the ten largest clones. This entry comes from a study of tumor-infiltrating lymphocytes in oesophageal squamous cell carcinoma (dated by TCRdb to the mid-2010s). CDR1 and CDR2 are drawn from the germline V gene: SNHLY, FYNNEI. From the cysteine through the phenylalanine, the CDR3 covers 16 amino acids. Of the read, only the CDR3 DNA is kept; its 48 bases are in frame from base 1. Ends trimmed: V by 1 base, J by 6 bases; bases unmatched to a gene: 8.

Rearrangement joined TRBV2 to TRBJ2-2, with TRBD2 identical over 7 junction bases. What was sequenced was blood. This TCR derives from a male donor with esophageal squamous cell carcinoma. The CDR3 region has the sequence CASSEEGGSGAGELFF. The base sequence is TGTGCCAGCAGTGAAGAGGGCGGGAGCGGGGCCGGGGAGCTGTTTTTT.